This is a list of T cell receptor beta chains from one sample in a study of shared T cell receptors in the human thymus. Profiling relied on immunoSEQ multiplex PCR, and the TCRdb table lists in-frame clones only, not all of them. The sample records hundreds of thousands of clones, approximately 89% being singletons. The same sample was also studied in work on human thymus T cells.

Sequencing was performed on thymocytes. The source is a boy under two years old with a congenital heart defect. The CDR3 runs from the conserved cysteine through the conserved F or W. The D gene is left open where the match is weak. Where a row states a size, it is once, few, many or the class of an expanded clone; other rows omit it.

clone_size: -
j_call: TRBJ1-5
v_call: TRBV28
d_call: TRBD1
cdr3_nt: TGTGCCAGCAGTTTACACACCCAGGACAGGGTCTACAATCAGCCCCAGCATTTT
cdr3_aa: CASSLHTQDRVYNQPQHF

clone_size: -
j_call: TRBJ1-6
v_call: TRBV5-5
d_call: -
cdr3_nt: TGTGCCAGCAGCTGCCCCTCAGGGTTGGATTCACCCCTCCACTTT
cdr3_aa: CASSCPSGLDSPLHF

clone_size: -
j_call: TRBJ2-7
v_call: TRBV7-2
d_call: TRBD1
cdr3_nt: TGTGCCAGCAGCTTACGAGGTGGGATGTGGGACAGAACCTACGAGCAGTACTTC
cdr3_aa: CASSLRGGMWDRTYEQYF

clone_size: -
j_call: TRBJ2-3
v_call: TRBV30
d_call: -
cdr3_nt: TGTGCCTGGACCCCGGGGGAGGAAGATACGCAGTATTTT
cdr3_aa: CAWTPGEEDTQYF

clone_size: -
j_call: TRBJ2-7
v_call: TRBV15
d_call: -
cdr3_nt: TGTGCCACCAGCAGAGATTTGTTAGCGCGGACGATCGAGCAGTACTTC
cdr3_aa: CATSRDLLARTIEQYF

clone_size: -
j_call: TRBJ2-2
v_call: TRBV7-6
d_call: -
cdr3_nt: TGTGCCAGCAGCTTAGGGTACTCCGGGGAGCTGTTTTTT
cdr3_aa: CASSLGYSGELFF

clone_size: -
j_call: TRBJ1-1
v_call: TRBV6-5
d_call: -
cdr3_nt: TGTGCCAGCAGTTTTACACAGGGCCTCGGCACTGAAGCTTTCTTT
cdr3_aa: CASSFTQGLGTEAFF

clone_size: -
j_call: TRBJ2-2
v_call: TRBV27
d_call: TRBD1
cdr3_nt: TGTGCCAGCAGTTTAAGACAGGGGGCCGGGGAGCTGTTTTTT
cdr3_aa: CASSLRQGAGELFF

clone_size: -
j_call: TRBJ2-7
v_call: TRBV11-2
d_call: TRBD1
cdr3_nt: TGTGCCAGCAGCTTAGCAGGGGGAAACTCCTACGAGCAGTACTTC
cdr3_aa: CASSLAGGNSYEQYF

clone_size: -
j_call: TRBJ1-5
v_call: TRBV4-1
d_call: TRBD1
cdr3_nt: TGCGCCAGCAGCCCTGACAGGGTGGGACAGCCCCAGCATTTT
cdr3_aa: CASSPDRVGQPQHF

clone_size: few
j_call: TRBJ1-1
v_call: TRBV5-1
d_call: -
cdr3_nt: TGCGCCAGCAGCTCGGCGGGGGGGCGCCTGACTGAAGCTTTCTTT
cdr3_aa: CASSSAGGRLTEAFF

clone_size: -
j_call: TRBJ2-6
v_call: TRBV6-1
d_call: -
cdr3_nt: TGTGCCAGCACTGAGGGGGGGTCTGGGGCCAACGTCCTGACTTTC
cdr3_aa: CASTEGGSGANVLTF

clone_size: -
j_call: TRBJ1-2
v_call: TRBV6-1
d_call: -
cdr3_nt: TGTGCCAGCGGGTTGGTTGACAAAACCAACTATGGCTACACCTTC
cdr3_aa: CASGLVDKTNYGYTF

clone_size: -
j_call: TRBJ2-3
v_call: TRBV2
d_call: -
cdr3_nt: TGTGCCAGCAGTGAACCCAGGGGCGGTGGCACAGATACGCAGTATTTT
cdr3_aa: CASSEPRGGGTDTQYF

clone_size: -
j_call: TRBJ1-2
v_call: TRBV27
d_call: -
cdr3_nt: TGTGCCAGCAGCCCCAGGGAAGTTGGGTATGGCTACACCTTC
cdr3_aa: CASSPREVGYGYTF

clone_size: few
j_call: TRBJ2-2
v_call: TRBV28
d_call: -
cdr3_nt: TGTGCCAGCAGTTATAGCGCTCGGAACACCGGGGAGCTGTTTTTT
cdr3_aa: CASSYSARNTGELFF

clone_size: -
j_call: TRBJ2-3
v_call: TRBV11-2
d_call: TRBD1
cdr3_nt: TGTGCCAGCAGCCCCAGTGAGACAGGGGTAACGGATACGCAGTATTTT
cdr3_aa: CASSPSETGVTDTQYF

clone_size: -
j_call: TRBJ2-1
v_call: TRBV11-3
d_call: TRBD2
cdr3_nt: TGTGCCAGCAGCTTCCTGGCGGGAGAGGTTCCCCACAATGAGCAGTTCTTC
cdr3_aa: CASSFLAGEVPHNEQFF

clone_size: -
j_call: TRBJ1-1
v_call: TRBV5-1
d_call: -
cdr3_nt: TGCGCCAGCAGCTTGGCGAAGCGGATGAACACTGAAGCTTTCTTT
cdr3_aa: CASSLAKRMNTEAFF

clone_size: -
j_call: TRBJ2-3
v_call: TRBV28
d_call: -
cdr3_nt: TGTGCCAGCAGTCCCGACAGGATTATCACAGATACGCAGTATTTT
cdr3_aa: CASSPDRIITDTQYF

clone_size: -
j_call: TRBJ2-5
v_call: TRBV27
d_call: TRBD1
cdr3_nt: TGTGCCAGCAGTTTAGCTGGACAGGGGAGGGAGACCCAGTACTTC
cdr3_aa: CASSLAGQGRETQYF

clone_size: -
j_call: TRBJ2-2
v_call: TRBV6-5
d_call: -
cdr3_nt: TGTGCCAGCATCACTAGAGCCGGGGAGCTGTTTTTT
cdr3_aa: CASITRAGELFF

clone_size: -
j_call: TRBJ1-2
v_call: TRBV6-1
d_call: -
cdr3_nt: TGTGCCAGCAGGCCCAGACAGACCTATGGCTACACCTTC
cdr3_aa: CASRPRQTYGYTF

clone_size: -
j_call: TRBJ2-1
v_call: TRBV4-1
d_call: TRBD2
cdr3_nt: TGCGCCAGCAGCCAAGATCCCCCGCAACGGGCGGGAGGAAAGCTGTACAATGAGCAGTTCTTC
cdr3_aa: CASSQDPPQRAGGKLYNEQFF

clone_size: once
j_call: TRBJ2-6
v_call: TRBV27
d_call: -
cdr3_nt: TGTGCCAGCAGTTTATCGGCGGTCACAACAATTTCCTCTGGGGCCAACGTCCTGACTTTC
cdr3_aa: CASSLSAVTTISSGANVLTF